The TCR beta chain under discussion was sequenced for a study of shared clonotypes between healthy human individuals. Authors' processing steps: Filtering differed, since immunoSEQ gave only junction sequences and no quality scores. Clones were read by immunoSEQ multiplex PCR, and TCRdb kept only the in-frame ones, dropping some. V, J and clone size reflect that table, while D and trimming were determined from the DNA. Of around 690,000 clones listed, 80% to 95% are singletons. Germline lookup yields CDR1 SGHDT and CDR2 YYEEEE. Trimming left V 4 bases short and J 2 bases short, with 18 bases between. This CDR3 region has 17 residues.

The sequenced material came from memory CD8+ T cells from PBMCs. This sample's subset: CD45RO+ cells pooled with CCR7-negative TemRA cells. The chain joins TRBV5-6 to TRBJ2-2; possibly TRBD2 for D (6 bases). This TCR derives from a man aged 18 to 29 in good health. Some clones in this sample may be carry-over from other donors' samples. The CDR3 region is CASSTFRWTTNTGELFF. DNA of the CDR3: TGTGCCAGCAGCACATTCCGGTGGACTACCAACACCGGGGAGCTGTTTTTT.